Below are 12 T cell receptor beta chains sequenced from a single sample in a study of cytomegalovirus exposure and HLA in healthy donors. PCR used 60 Vbeta primers and 13 Jbeta primers. Measured with immunoSEQ multiplex PCR; TCRdb has only the in-frame clones, and not every one. The sample has about 160,000 clones; 79% are singletons. Material: PBMCs. The source is a human donor in good health.

The CDR3 DNA reads TGTGCCAGCAGCCTACCATCTAGGGGAGATACGCAGTATTTT. Translating it yields CASSLPSRGDTQYF. The chain has TRBV9 and TRBJ2-3; D perhaps matches TRBD1 (5 bases). The CDR3 covers 14 residues. Germline V gene sequence: CDR1 SGDLS, CDR2 YYNGEE. Trimming shortened V by 4 bases and J by 5 bases, and 14 bases separated the two germline ends.

V and J are TRBV6-5 and TRBJ2-5, with a tentative D call TRBD1 (5 bases). The CDR3 totals 14 residues. In germline, CDR1 is MNHEY, CDR2 SVGAGI. Trimming cost V 2 bases and J 4 bases, with 11 bases left between them. CDR3 loop: CASSYHRDRETQYF. CDR3 nucleotide sequence: TGTGCCAGCAGTTACCACAGAGACAGAGAGACCCAGTACTTC.

The chain's CDR3 is CATSRGDSTGELFF. The CDR3 coding sequence is TGTGCCACCAGCAGAGGGGACAGCACCGGGGAGCTGTTTTTT. The rearrangement uses TRBV15 and TRBJ2-2, with 7 bases fitting TRBD1. The CDR3 runs 14 residues. Per germline, CDR1 LNHNV and CDR2 YYDKDF (reference sequence). Losses at the gene ends were 1 base for V and 4 bases for J; bases not matched to a gene: 0.

This clone was recorded once. CDR3 region: CASSLNPTGGFYEQYF. CDR3 sequence (DNA): TGTGCCAGCAGTTTAAATCCGACAGGGGGTTTCTACGAGCAGTACTTC. This sequence joins TRBV27 and TRBJ2-7, with 9 nucleotides matching TRBD1. V shed 2 bases and J 3 bases; nucleotides not matched to a gene: 8. The germline V gene encodes CDR1 MNHEY and CDR2 SMNVEV (reference sequence). The CDR3 length is 16 residues.

The CDR3 is CASSRGGYYEQYF. The CDR3 DNA follows: TGTGCCAGCAGTAGGGGAGGTTACTACGAGCAGTACTTC. The J gene is TRBJ2-7, the V gene TRBV6-1; D possibly corresponds to TRBD2 (6 bases). The germline V gene has CDR1 MNHNS and CDR2 SASEGT. This CDR3 region has 13 residues. Trimming pared 5 bases from V and 3 bases from J, leaving 11 bases between.

V usage is TRBV5-6 and J usage is TRBJ2-1; 10 bases are a match to TRBD2. V trimming: 1 base; J trimming: 0 bases; junction bases outside the gene matches: 4. This CDR3 comprises 17 residues. CDR1 and CDR2 (germline): SGHDT, YYEEEE. The CDR3 protein is CASSLRASGSSYNEQFF. For the CDR3, the DNA is TGTGCCAGCAGCTTGAGGGCTAGCGGGAGCTCCTACAATGAGCAGTTCTTC. Complete variable domain (other parts from reference TRBV5-6 and TRBJ2-1): DAGVTQSPTHLIKTRGQQVTLRCSPKSGHDTVSWYQQALGQGPQFIFQYYEEEERQRGNFPDRFSGHQFPNYSSELNVNALLLGDSALYLCASSLRASGSSYNEQFFGPGTRLTVL.

The gene calls are TRBV7-6 and TRBJ2-1, with TRBD2 identical over 7 bases. CDR3 length equals 15 residues. Germline lookup yields CDR1 SGHVS and CDR2 FNYEAQ. Trimming took 0 bases from V and 8 from J; bases not matched to a gene: 7. In DNA form, the CDR3 reads TGTGCCAGCAGCTTAGCGGGGACTAAGGTGGATGAGCAGTTCTTC. Translating gives CASSLAGTKVDEQFF.

J is TRBJ2-6 and V is TRBV9; 7 bases fit TRBD1. The CDR3 extends over 15 amino acids. Germline CDR1 is SGDLS and CDR2 is YYNGEE. Losses at the gene ends were 5 bases for V and 2 bases for J; bases not matched to a gene: 4. CDR3 DNA sequence: TGTGCCAGCAGGGGCACAGGGGCTGGGGCCAACGTCCTGACTTTC. The encoded protein is CASRGTGAGANVLTF.

The chain carries TRBV4-2 and TRBJ2-2, with D possibly TRBD2 on 5 matching bases. The CDR3 contains 14 residues. Trimming removed 3 bases at V and 7 bases at J, with 12 bases between. The germline V gene encodes CDR1 LGHNA and CDR2 YNFKEQ. CDR3 bases: TGTGCCAGCAGCCACGCCTCGGGATACGGGGAGCTGTTTTTT. This gives the protein CASSHASGYGELFF.

V is TRBV7-9 and J is TRBJ2-1, with D possibly TRBD1 on 6 matching bases. This CDR3 has 15 residues. V was cut by 5 bases and J by 4 bases, with 15 bases left in between. CDR1 is SEHNR, CDR2 FQNEAQ, per germline (reference sequence). The CDR3 region has the DNA TGTGCCAGCAGCCGTCGACAGGACCAGTACAATGAGCAGTTCTTC. Translation gives CASSRRQDQYNEQFF.

This chain links TRBV5-6 with TRBJ1-1; D might be TRBD1 (5 bases). Trimming removed 0 bases at V and 1 base at J, with 19 bases between. This CDR3 region has 18 residues. Germline CDR1 and CDR2: SGHDT and YYEEEE. CDR3 nucleotides: TGTGCCAGCAGCTTGGTCCTCTCTATCGACAGCTCGAACACTGAAGCTTTCTTT. It yields the protein CASSLVLSIDSSNTEAFF.

The chain is built from TRBV27 and TRBJ2-7; 7 bases align to TRBD1. J lost 4 bases, V lost 6 bases, and 9 bases had no gene match. Germline values: CDR1 MNHEY, CDR2 SMNVEV (reference sequence). This CDR3 spans 14 amino acids. CDR3: CASSLGQISYEQYF. CDR3 nucleotides: TGTGCCAGCAGCCTGGGACAGATTTCTTACGAGCAGTACTTC.